This TCR beta chain was sequenced for a study of T cell responses to AZD1222 COVID-19 vaccine. Study findings and constraints: Scientists sampled the repertoires only once the peak T cell response had passed. Nearly half of unique spike-specific TCRs reportedly avoided B.1.351 and B.1.1.7 mutated regions.

Pooling was applied to second doses at about 4 or about 12 weeks. V lost 5 bases and J 5 bases, leaving 10 bases between the germline ends. Germline CDR1 is SGHTA and CDR2 is FQGNSA. The CDR3 runs to 13 residues. Concerning this clone itself: The target antigen is unknown.

Clones were sequenced by immunoSEQ multiplex PCR, and TCRdb holds only the in-frame ones, with some missing. The repertoire holds under 150,000 clones, over 85% seen once, with more than 0.95% in the top ten. Sequences were derived from peripheral blood, sampled 28 days after the second AZD1222 dose. The clonotype was recovered from an adult who received the AZD1222 COVID-19 vaccine. The chain recombines TRBV7-2 with TRBJ2-1; D is unresolved. The CDR3 loop is CASSPPSNNEQFF. As DNA, the CDR3 is TGTGCCAGCAGCCCTCCATCTAACAATGAGCAGTTCTTC. The entire variable domain, with the rest obtained from reference TRBV7-2 and TRBJ2-1, is as follows: GAGVSQSPSNKVTEKGKDVELRCDPISGHTALYWYRQSLGQGLEFLIYFQGNSAPDKSGLPSDRFSAERTGGSVSTLTIQRTQQEDSAVYLCASSPPSNNEQFFGPGTRLTVL.